Listed below are T cell receptor beta chains from one sample, sequenced in a study of blood T cell repertoires in COVID-19. Measured with immunoSEQ multiplex PCR; TCRdb has only the in-frame clones, and not every one. Here the sample spans around 400,000 clones, more than 70% being singletons. Sequencing was performed on peripheral blood. The receptors stem from a woman in her sixties or seventies with COVID-19, enrolled during active disease. The CDR3 runs from the conserved cysteine through the conserved F or W. The D gene is left open where the match is weak. Where a row states a size, it is once, few, many or the class of an expanded clone; other rows omit it.

j_gene,d_gene,v_gene,abundance,len,CDR3aa,CDR3nt
TRBJ2-7,TRBD1,TRBV18,NA,13,CASSPVGQGEQYF,TGTGCCAGCTCACCAGTGGGACAGGGGGAGCAGTACTTC
TRBJ2-7,TRBD2,TRBV29-1,NA,14,CSAAGGQSSYEQYF,TGCAGCGCCGCGGGGGGTCAGAGCTCCTACGAGCAGTACTTC
TRBJ2-6,NA,TRBV4-2,NA,18,CASSRSDGQSSGANVLTF,TGTGCCAGCAGCCGCAGCGACGGACAGAGCTCTGGGGCCAACGTCCTGACTTTC
TRBJ2-3,TRBD2,TRBV12-5,NA,22,CASGPTGTTGTSSSIVPDTQYF,TGTGCTAGTGGTCCCACAGGGACCACCGGGACTAGTTCTTCCATCGTCCCAGATACGCAGTATTTT
TRBJ2-2,TRBD1,TRBV5-1,NA,14,CASSEDRVTGELFF,TGCGCCAGCAGCGAAGACAGGGTCACCGGGGAGCTGTTTTTT
TRBJ2-7,TRBD2,TRBV29-1,NA,13,CSVDRRAGGEQYF,TGCAGCGTTGATCGTCGAGCGGGGGGCGAGCAGTACTTC
TRBJ1-2,NA,TRBV14,NA,14,CASRPSGGEKGYTF,TGTGCCAGCAGGCCATCGGGGGGCGAGAAGGGCTACACCTTC
TRBJ2-1,TRBD2,TRBV27,NA,18,CASSFLTSAWSSYNEQFF,TGTGCCAGCAGTTTCCTGACTAGCGCCTGGAGCTCCTACAATGAGCAGTTCTTC
TRBJ2-7,TRBD2,TRBV11-2,NA,16,CASSAQTSGGNYEQYF,TGTGCCAGCAGCGCCCAGACTAGCGGGGGGAACTACGAGCAGTACTTC
TRBJ2-5,NA,TRBV27,NA,13,CASSLLSQETQYF,TGTGCCAGCAGTCTTCTATCGCAAGAGACCCAGTACTTC
TRBJ1-1,NA,TRBV7-9,few,10,CASSATEAFF,TGTGCCAGCAGCGCGACTGAAGCTTTCTTT
TRBJ2-3,NA,TRBV7-9,once,16,CASSSGRGTATDTQYF,TGTGCCAGCAGCTCGGGACGCGGGACAGCCACAGATACGCAGTATTTT
TRBJ1-2,TRBD1,TRBV5-1,few,15,CASSFEGRGNDGYTF,TGCGCCAGCAGCTTCGAGGGCAGGGGGAACGATGGCTACACCTTC
TRBJ1-1,NA,TRBV28,NA,14,CASGEGPMNTEAFF,TGTGCCAGCGGGGAGGGACCGATGAACACTGAAGCTTTCTTT
TRBJ2-2,TRBD2,TRBV7-2,NA,13,CASSSGGTGELFF,TGTGCCAGCAGCTCGGGGGGCACCGGGGAGCTGTTTTTT
TRBJ1-2,NA,TRBV15,NA,13,CATSREFTGGYTF,TGTGCCACCAGCAGAGAATTCACAGGAGGCTACACCTTC
TRBJ2-1,TRBD2,TRBV27,NA,19,CASTPGAGGLTSSYNEQFF,TGTGCCAGCACCCCCGGAGCGGGGGGCTTGACTAGCTCCTACAATGAGCAGTTCTTC